These 27 T cell receptor beta chains were all obtained from the same sample, sequenced in a study of T cell changes during pregnancy in multiple sclerosis. Clones were sequenced by immunoSEQ multiplex PCR, and TCRdb holds only the in-frame ones, with some missing. The sample has 35,000 to 45,000 clones, around 90% seen once; the top ten hold more than 0.7%. The sample here was CD4+ T cells from peripheral blood mononuclear cells, taken after pregnancy. The receptors shown here come from a female donor with multiple sclerosis, enrolled in a pregnancy study.

This rearrangement joins TRBV4-3 to TRBJ1-3, with D perhaps TRBD1 (5 bases). The CDR3 extends over 14 amino acids. The V end was cut by 4 bases, the J end by 8 bases, with 15 bases between. Germline-derived CDR1 and CDR2 are LGHNA and YSLEER. The CDR3 spells CASSLTGRADTIYF. In DNA form, the CDR3 reads TGCGCCAGCAGCCTCACTGGCAGGGCTGACACCATATATTTT.

This clone was observed once. Other DNA sequences from this sample encode an identical CDR3 as well. V is TRBV27 and J is TRBJ1-2; TRBD1 might be the D (5 bases). Germline V lookup: CDR1 MNHEY, CDR2 SMNVEV (reference sequence). The CDR3 has 13 residues. Trimming removed 3 bases at V and 1 base at J, with 6 bases between. The CDR3 loop reads CASSFQGNYGYTF. CDR3 in DNA: TGTGCCAGCAGTTTTCAGGGTAACTATGGCTACACCTTC.

The chain couples TRBV9 to TRBJ2-5; perhaps TRBD1 as D (6 bases). V lost 0 bases and J lost 5, with 11 bases in between. The CDR3 spans 14 residues. Germline V gene lookup returns CDR1 SGDLS and CDR2 YYNGEE. The CDR3 DNA sequence: TGTGCCAGCAGCGTAGGAAACAGGGCGGAGACCCAGTACTTC. Translation gives CASSVGNRAETQYF.

Comment on this clone: The junction differs from germline at one of its ends, possibly a read error. The J gene is TRBJ1-2, the V gene TRBV5-1; D not resolved. CDR3 length equals 14 residues. The V gene's germline CDR1 is SGHRS and CDR2 YFSETQ. The CDR3 region has the DNA TGCGCCAGCAGCTTGGCGGGTTTTGACTACGGCTACACCTTC. Translating gives CASSLAGFDYGYTF.

The rearrangement uses TRBV5-5 and TRBJ1-2; possible D gene TRBD1, 6 bases. CDR1 is SGHKS and CDR2 is YYEKEE in the germline V gene (reference sequence). The CDR3 spans 16 residues. V lost 4 bases, J lost 9 bases, and 25 bases lay in between. The CDR3 nucleotides are TGTGCCAGCAGCCCAATCTTCTCCCGGACAGACCTTAGCTACACCTTC. Encoded protein: CASSPIFSRTDLSYTF.

In nucleotides, the CDR3 is TGTGCCAGTAGTACCCGAACAACGGGTCCGAGAGGTTTCTTT. Translation gives CASSTRTTGPRGFF. This chain connects TRBV19 to TRBJ1-1, with D uncertain. The CDR3 length is 14 residues. The germline V gene has CDR1 LNHDA and CDR2 SQIVND (reference sequence). V was shortened by 4 bases and J by 13 bases, with 22 bases between the two germline ends.

The CDR3 DNA reads as TGTGCCAGCAGCCCAGGGTCGGACACTGAAGCTTTCTTT. Encoded protein: CASSPGSDTEAFF. V and J are TRBV7-9 and TRBJ1-1, with TRBD1 as a possible D gene (5 bases). This CDR3 has 13 amino acids. Trimming cost V 5 bases and J 3 bases, with 10 bases left between them. The germline CDR1 and CDR2 sequences are SEHNR and FQNEAQ (reference sequence).

The chain carries TRBV6-6 and TRBJ1-3, with 7 bases fitting TRBD1. Germline V lookup: CDR1 MNHNY, CDR2 SVGAGI (reference sequence). The ends lost 5 bases at V and 4 bases at J; junction bases unmatched: 5. This CDR3 is built from 14 residues. CDR3 sequence (DNA): TGTGCCAGCAGTGGAGGGGGCAACGGAAACACCATATATTTT. Its protein product is CASSGGGNGNTIYF.

This chain joins TRBV28 and TRBJ2-7; D perhaps matches TRBD1 (5 bases). The CDR3 consists of 13 residues. Trimming removed 3 bases from V and 9 bases from J, with 15 bases in between. Per the germline V gene, CDR1 is MDHEN and CDR2 is SYDVKM. The DNA of the CDR3 is TGTGCCAGCAGTTTCCCTTTGACAGTTCGGCAGTACTTC. This sequence encodes CASSFPLTVRQYF.

The V and J genes are TRBV7-9 and TRBJ1-1, with a tentative D call TRBD1 (6 bases). Between the trimmed V and J ends, which lost 0 bases and 5 bases, there was a span of 13 bases. The CDR3 has 15 amino acids. The germline V gene has CDR1 SEHNR and CDR2 FQNEAQ (reference sequence). The CDR3 is CASSLAQGLGTEAFF. Here the CDR3 DNA reads TGTGCCAGCAGCTTAGCGCAGGGGTTAGGGACTGAAGCTTTCTTT.

V gene TRBV9 combines with J gene TRBJ2-3; TRBD2 aligns across 8 bases. J was trimmed by 5 bases and V by 4 bases; bases with no gene match: 12. Germline V CDR1 and CDR2: SGDLS, YYNGEE. This CDR3 region has 16 residues. Here the CDR3 DNA reads TGTGCCAGCAGCCCTACCGGGGGGCTAGCGGGAGATACGCAGTATTTT. It is translated as CASSPTGGLAGDTQYF. Variable domain in full (rest from reference TRBV9 and TRBJ2-3): DSGVTQTPKHLITATGQRVTLRCSPRSGDLSVYWYQQSLDQGLQFLIQYYNGEERAKGNILERFSAQQFPDLHSELNLSSLELGDSALYFCASSPTGGLAGDTQYFGPGTRLTVL.

The V gene is TRBV2, the J gene TRBJ2-7; 8 bases agree with TRBD1. There are 17 residues in the CDR3. Germline lookup yields CDR1 SNHLY and CDR2 FYNNEI. V gave up 1 base and J gave up 1 base; unmatched junction bases: 9. The CDR3 loop is CASSEEELQGGSYEQYF. CDR3 DNA sequence: TGTGCCAGCAGTGAAGAGGAGTTACAGGGGGGATCCTACGAGCAGTACTTC.

V is TRBV7-9 and J is TRBJ1-4; 8 positions match TRBD1. Germline V lookup: CDR1 SEHNR, CDR2 FQNEAQ (reference sequence). The CDR3 extends over 15 amino acids. V gave up 5 bases and J gave up 3 bases; unmatched junction bases: 5. CDR3 sequence reads: CASSVTGASNEKLFF. In nucleotides, the CDR3 is TGTGCCAGCAGCGTGACAGGGGCGTCTAATGAAAAACTGTTTTTT. Filled out from reference TRBV7-9 and TRBJ1-4, the complete variable domain reads DTGVSQNPRHKITKRGQNVTFRCDPISEHNRLYWYRQTLGQGPEFLTYFQNEAQLEKSRLLSDRFSAERPKGSFSTLEIQRTEQGDSAMYLCASSVTGASNEKLFFGSGTQLSVL.

This chain joins TRBV20-1 and TRBJ2-5; D ambiguous. Deletions cut 0 bases from V and 9 bases from J, with 8 bases between. Germline V gives CDR1 DFQATT, CDR2 SNEGSKA (reference sequence). The CDR3 loop spans 11 amino acids. For the CDR3, the DNA is TGCAGTGCTAGAGATGGAGAAGCCCAGTACTTC. The encoded protein is CSARDGEAQYF.

The chain carries TRBV27 and TRBJ1-6; 9 bases match TRBD1. There are 14 residues in the CDR3. Trimming at V came to 6 bases and at J to 8 bases, leaving 5 bases not matched to a gene. The germline gives CDR1 MNHEY, CDR2 SMNVEV (reference sequence). CDR3: CASSLDRGYSPLHF. The DNA for the CDR3 is TGTGCCAGCAGCCTGGACAGGGGTTATTCACCCCTCCACTTT.

The chain is built from TRBV5-1 and TRBJ2-5; D perhaps matches TRBD2 (7 bases). Germline V gives CDR1 SGHRS, CDR2 YFSETQ. V was shortened by 1 base and J by 5 bases, with 15 bases between the two germline ends. This CDR3 spans 15 amino acids. The CDR3 region is CASSLWGGAGETQYF. CDR3 sequence (DNA): TGCGCCAGCAGCTTGTGGGGGGGGGCCGGGGAGACCCAGTACTTC.

The chain carries TRBV5-4 and TRBJ1-2, with D hard to call. The CDR3 is 13 amino acids. Germline-derived CDR1 and CDR2 are SGHNT and YYREEE (reference sequence). The ends were cut back, 1 base at V and 6 bases at J, with 10 bases in the middle. The CDR3 coding sequence is TGTGCCAGCAGCTTGATATTCGGGGATGGCTACACCTTC. Translating it yields CASSLIFGDGYTF.

V and J are TRBV29-1 and TRBJ2-3; 7 bases line up with TRBD2. CDR3 length: 16 amino acids. The V gene's germline CDR1 is SQVTM and CDR2 ANQGSEA. The junction had 8 bases not matched to a gene; V was cut back by 0 bases and J by 2 bases. The CDR3 DNA is TGCAGCGTTGAAGATCCTGGACTAGGATCCACAGATACGCAGTATTTT. Translating gives CSVEDPGLGSTDTQYF.

The V and J genes are TRBV2 and TRBJ1-2, with TRBD1 identical over 8 bases. The CDR3 sequence is 11 residues long. J was trimmed by 6 bases and V by 8 bases; bases with no gene match: 2. Germline CDR1 is SNHLY and CDR2 is FYNNEI. CDR3 in amino acids: CASGGQDGYTF. DNA for the CDR3: TGTGCCAGCGGGGGACAGGATGGCTACACCTTC.

The gene calls are TRBV7-8 and TRBJ2-7, with TRBD1 matching over 8 bases. With V trimmed by 4 bases and J by 3 bases, 11 bases remained unmatched. Per the germline V gene, CDR1 is SGHVS and CDR2 is FQNEAQ. CDR3 length: 16 residues. DNA for the CDR3: TGTGCCAGCAGCTCCAACGGCGGGACAGGCCGCTACGAGCAGTACTTC. Encoded protein: CASSSNGGTGRYEQYF.

The chain joins TRBV6-6 to TRBJ1-1; TRBD1 is a possible D gene (5 bases). The CDR3 contains 13 residues. The V gene lost 6 bases and the J gene lost 3 bases, with 11 bases spanning the gap. In germline, CDR1 is MNHNY, CDR2 SVGAGI (reference sequence). The CDR3 DNA reads TGTGCCAGCAGGGGGTGGGGGGACACTGAAGCTTTCTTT. It translates to CASRGWGDTEAFF.

This clone has a handful of counts. One end of the junction is discordant with germline, which a read error may explain. The rearrangement uses TRBV7-7 and TRBJ2-1, with TRBD2 matching over 7 bases. The germline V gene has CDR1 SSHAT and CDR2 FNYEAQ (reference sequence). The CDR3 has 15 residues. This chain's CDR3 is CASSLGEAGLNEQFF. The DNA for the CDR3 is TGTGCTAGCAGCTTAGGGGAAGCGGGGCTCAATGAGCAGTTCTTC.

The chain has TRBV4-2 and TRBJ1-2; 7 bases map to TRBD1. CDR3 length: 14 amino acids. The V gene's germline CDR1 is LGHNA and CDR2 YNFKEQ. V trimming: 5 bases; J trimming: 4 bases; junction bases outside the gene matches: 7. The CDR3 is CASSSGQASYGYTF. CDR3 DNA sequence: TGTGCCAGCAGCAGTGGACAGGCCTCCTATGGCTACACCTTC.

J is TRBJ1-1 and V is TRBV11-1; D might be TRBD1 (6 bases). CDR1 and CDR2 from the germline V gene are SGHAT and FQDESV (reference sequence). V was shortened by 5 bases and J by 4 bases, with 14 bases between the two germline ends. The CDR3 spans 14 residues. The CDR3 here is CASSTGHRVTEAFF. The CDR3 region has the DNA TGTGCCAGCAGCACGGGACACAGGGTCACTGAAGCTTTCTTT.

This chain links TRBV2 with TRBJ2-3, with a tentative D call TRBD1 (5 bases). The germline V gene encodes CDR1 SNHLY and CDR2 FYNNEI. With 6 bases removed from V and 8 bases from J, the gap between germline ends came to 15 bases. CDR3 size: 13 residues. The CDR3 nucleotides read TGTGCCAGCAGCTCCACCGACAGTAGTACGCAGTATTTT. It codes for CASSSTDSSTQYF.

J is TRBJ1-2 and V is TRBV19; no firm D call. The V and J ends lost 3 bases and 6 bases respectively, with 5 bases between them. CDR1 is LNHDA, CDR2 SQIVND, per germline (reference sequence). This CDR3 comprises 11 residues. CDR3 loop: CASSILNGYTF. CDR3 bases: TGTGCCAGTAGTATTCTTAATGGCTACACCTTC.

This clone occurred a few times. The genes are TRBV20-1 and TRBJ1-1; unclear D gene. Between the trimmed V and J ends, which lost 1 base and 8 bases, there was a span of 2 bases. The CDR3 is 9 residues long. CDR1 is DFQATT, CDR2 SNEGSKA, per germline (reference sequence). The CDR3 nucleotides read TGCAGTGCTAGAGCGGAAGCTTTCTTT. As protein: CSARAEAFF.